This T cell receptor beta chain was sequenced for a study of blood T cell repertoires in COVID-19. At the level of the study: From the United States, Italy and Spain came samples of acute and convalescent COVID-19. PBMCs, B-cell-depleted T cells, or T cells provided the cDNA or gDNA that made up the material.

Authors' methods: Reference gene primer amplification gave estimated nucleated cell counts. Libraries were prepared by immunoSEQ multiplex PCR; TCRdb keeps only in-frame clonotypes and omits some of them. The V and J calls and clone size are taken from that table; D and trimming were inferred from the DNA. Of some 170,000 clones detected, roughly 85% appear once; the ten largest clones hold roughly 1%. The CDR3 consists of 15 residues. The V end was cut by 3 bases, the J end by 1 base, with 10 bases between. CDR1 and CDR2 from the germline V gene are SNHLY and FYNNEI. The chain links TRBV2 to TRBJ1-5; D unresolved. The sequence was collected from a man aged 40-55 years with acute or convalescent COVID-19. Material: peripheral blood. The CDR3 DNA follows: TGTGCCAGCAGTGACCATACGCGGAGCAATCAGCCCCAGCATTTT. It codes for CASSDHTRSNQPQHF.